Listed here are 6 T cell receptor beta chains from one sample, sequenced in a study of response to subunit inactivated influenza vaccine. Via MiXCR, TCRdb re-called the RT-PCR reads, giving one row per CDR3 protein. The table includes under 500,000 distinct CDR3 sequences, around 9.9% detected once. The sample was PBMCs from blood, taken roughly 48 days after vaccination. Every receptor here comes from a man aged 45-65 years who received an inactivated influenza vaccine.

This clonotype showed up many times. The chain combines TRBV7-9 with TRBJ2-2; D possibly corresponds to TRBD2 (5 bases). This CDR3 region has 14 residues. V was pared by 3 bases and J by 4 bases, with 9 bases between. Germline V CDR1 and CDR2: SEHNR, FQNEAQ (reference sequence). The CDR3 bases are TGTGCCAGCAGCTTGGGCGGGTTCACCGGGGAGCTGTTTTTT. Translating gives CASSLGGFTGELFF. The full variable domain, in which reference TRBV7-9 and TRBJ2-2 provide the parts outside the CDR3, is DTGVSQNPRHKITKRGQNVTFRCDPISEHNRLYWYRQTLGQGPEFLTYFQNEAQLEKSRLLSDRFSAERPKGSFSTLEIQRTEQGDSAMYLCASSLGGFTGELFFGEGSRLTVL.

In DNA, the CDR3 is TGTGCCAGCAGCACCGGGACAGGTGGGGGGGAGCTGTTTTTT. This encodes CASSTGTGGGELFF. V gene TRBV7-6 combines with J gene TRBJ2-2; 8 positions agree with TRBD1. The CDR3 is 14 amino acids. V was pared by 5 bases and J by 8 bases, with 7 bases of the junction left unmatched. CDR1 is SGHVS and CDR2 is FNYEAQ in the germline V gene.

As to this clonotype: With a much larger clone just one base away, this may be a read error. The chain couples TRBV12-3 or TRBV12-4 to TRBJ2-7; the D is unclear. The V end lost 10 bases, the J end lost 7 bases, and 17 bases lay between the germline ends. This CDR3 region has 12 residues. The CDR3 DNA reads as TGTGCCACCCAGACGGCCGGCGCGGAGCAGTACTTC. Amino acid sequence: CATQTAGAEQYF.

This clonotype was detected only a few times. This rearrangement joins TRBV24-1 to TRBJ2-1; D is ambiguous. The CDR3 is made up of 16 amino acids. V dropped 4 bases and J dropped 3 bases, with 15 bases sitting between them. CDR1 and CDR2 (germline): KGHDR, SFDVKD. The CDR3 DNA reads TGTGCCACCAGTGACCCCGGACGGTTAGACTACAATGAGCAGTTCTTC. Residues: CATSDPGRLDYNEQFF.

The chain is built from TRBV5-1 and TRBJ1-2; perhaps TRBD1 as D (5 bases). The CDR3 is made up of 15 amino acids. Germline CDR1 reads SGHRS; CDR2 reads YFSETQ. V gave up 3 bases and J gave up 4 bases, with 16 bases separating them. CDR3 bases: TGCGCCAGCAGCTCGACGGGACCCCCTGGCTATGGCTACACCTTC. This sequence encodes CASSSTGPPGYGYTF.

This clonotype was counted only a few times. V usage is TRBV5-1 and J usage is TRBJ1-6; tentatively, D is TRBD1 (6 bases). V shed 0 bases and J shed 5 bases, with 9 bases lying between them. Germline V CDR1 and CDR2: SGHRS, YFSETQ. The CDR3 sequence is 15 residues long. In DNA, the CDR3 is TGCGCCAGCAGCTTGGACAGGGCCCATAATTCACCCCTCCACTTT. It encodes CASSLDRAHNSPLHF.